The 15 T cell receptor beta chains presented below share a single source sample, sequenced in a study of read filtering for tumor transcriptome and immune sequencing (dated by TCRdb to 2018 to 2021). Sequencing instrument: Illumina HiSeq 4000. TCR libraries were constructed from 350 to 400 ng RNA using the Immunoverse kit, and molecular barcoded adaptors covering alpha/delta and beta/gamma chains were employed. TCRdb trimmed public reads at Q25 via fastp, called clones via MiXCR and kept in-frame beta chains. Each record represents a unique CDR3 protein, reported with the most common genes and DNA among its rows. This sample gives 62,000 or so distinct CDR3 sequences in total; roughly 13% of them show up just once. The top ten hold about 42% of the sample. Sequenced sample: a population of CD138-negative cells sorted from bone marrow. This specimen's cell subset or site label, per the study, means: bone marrow mononuclear cells depleted of CD138+ plasma/myeloma cells by negative magnetic selection. The receptors originated from a donor over 35 with multiple myeloma.

This clonotype was observed many times. The CDR3 loop is CASRATGTKETQYF. Written as DNA, the CDR3 is TGTGCCAGCAGAGCTACCGGGACAAAAGAGACCCAGTACTTC. The chain uses TRBV28 and TRBJ2-5, with D possibly being TRBD1 (6 bases). Germline V gene data show CDR1 as MDHEN and CDR2 as SYDVKM. The CDR3 covers 14 residues. Trimming pared 6 bases from V and 3 bases from J, leaving 14 bases between.

This clonotype was seen repeatedly, ten times or more. V and J are TRBV28 and TRBJ2-1; 8 bases match TRBD1. This CDR3 has 16 amino acids. The germline gives CDR1 MDHEN, CDR2 SYDVKM. The V gene end was trimmed by 7 bases and the J gene end by 0 bases; junction bases not matched to a gene: 8. As DNA, the CDR3 is TGTGCCAGCAACCCCGACAGGGGCGGCTCCTACAATGAGCAGTTCTTC. Amino acid sequence: CASNPDRGGSYNEQFF.

This clonotype has just a few counts. This may be a read error, as it is one base from a much larger clone. This sequence joins TRBV12-3 or TRBV12-4 and TRBJ2-7, with 10 bases that match TRBD2. This CDR3 contains 17 residues. V shed 7 bases, J shed 7 bases, and the junction held 19 bases outside the gene matches. The CDR3 coding sequence is TGTGCCAGCACCGCGAAAGCAGCGGGAGGGCCGGTGGGGGAGCAGTACTTC. This sequence encodes CASTAKAAGGPVGEQYF.

This clonotype was recorded at least ten times. The chain is built from TRBV3-1 and TRBJ2-1; D might be TRBD2 (6 bases). CDR3 length: 18 residues. Germline V gene sequence: CDR1 LGHDT, CDR2 YNNKEL (reference sequence). Trimming pared 0 bases from V and 7 bases from J, leaving 22 bases between. CDR3 nucleotides: TGTGCCAGCAGCCAAGATACCCTACTAGCTCTAGGAGAGAATGAGCAGTTCTTC. This sequence encodes CASSQDTLLALGENEQFF.

This clonotype was recorded at least ten times. The chain recombines TRBV20-1 with TRBJ2-7; 8 nucleotides agree with TRBD1. There are 13 residues in the CDR3. V lost 3 bases to trimming and J lost 4 bases; unmatched junction nucleotides: 5. Germline assignment: CDR1 DFQATT and CDR2 SNEGSKA (reference sequence). CDR3 in amino acids: CSASQGAMYEQYF. The CDR3 coding sequence is TGCAGTGCTAGCCAGGGGGCGATGTACGAGCAGTACTTC.

This clonotype was counted many times. The genes are TRBV3-1 and TRBJ1-2; TRBD1 aligns across 12 bases. V gave up 5 bases and J gave up 4 bases; unmatched junction bases: 11. This CDR3 region has 17 residues. The germline gives CDR1 LGHDT, CDR2 YNNKEL (reference sequence). DNA for the CDR3: TGTGCCAGCAGCAACCGGGACAGGGGGCTACGGGGCTATGGCTACACCTTC. Protein product: CASSNRDRGLRGYGYTF.

In this sample, this clonotype turned up many times. The rearrangement joins TRBV19 to TRBJ2-4, with D maybe TRBD2 (5 bases). Germline CDR1 LNHDA, CDR2 SQIVND (reference sequence). The CDR3 length is 13 residues. V lost 2 bases and J lost 8, with 10 bases in between. The CDR3 region has the DNA TGTGCCAGTAGTATAAGAGGGAGATACATTCAGTACTTC. Protein: CASSIRGRYIQYF. Variable domain in full (rest from reference TRBV19 and TRBJ2-4): DGGITQSPKYLFRKEGQNVTLSCEQNLNHDAMYWYRQDPGQGLRLIYYSQIVNDFQKGDIAEGYSVSREKKESFPLTVTSAQKNPTAFYLCASSIRGRYIQYFGAGTRLSVL.

This clonotype was seen many times. The chain recombines TRBV7-9 with TRBJ1-2; no clear D. The V gene's germline CDR1 is SEHNR and CDR2 FQNEAQ (reference sequence). CDR3 length: 13 amino acids. Trimming removed 1 base from V and 7 bases from J, with 10 bases in between. Here the CDR3 reads CASSLVTDAGYTF. CDR3 bases: TGTGCCAGCAGCTTAGTTACAGATGCTGGCTACACCTTC.

The J gene is TRBJ2-5, the V gene TRBV5-1; 7 nucleotides align to TRBD1. J lost 5 bases, V lost 4 bases, and 8 bases had no gene match. This CDR3 contains 14 residues. CDR1 SGHRS and CDR2 YFSETQ come from the germline V gene. Here the CDR3 DNA reads TGCGCCAGCAGCCCGCTAGGACAGGCCGAGACCCAGTACTTC. This translates into CASSPLGQAETQYF.

This clonotype occurred once. A much larger clone differs from this one at a single base, so this may be a read error. The chain uses TRBV20-1 and TRBJ1-2; D unclear. The CDR3 has 10 residues. Per the germline V gene, CDR1 is DFQATT and CDR2 is SNEGSKA (reference sequence). CDR3 nucleotides: TGCAGTGCTAGAGATTATGCCTACACCTTC. Translation: CSARDYAYTF.

In regard to this clonotype: This sequence may be a read error, since a much larger clone differs from it by one base. The chain carries TRBV7-8 and TRBJ2-5; 8 nucleotides align to TRBD2. CDR3 length equals 17 residues. Germline assignment: CDR1 SGHVS and CDR2 FQNEAQ. The DNA of the CDR3 is TGTGCCAGCAGCTTACCTTGGTCCGGGAGGGGCCAAGGGACCCGGTACTTC. It translates to CASSLPWSGRGQGTRYF.

This clonotype showed up many times. This chain uses TRBV29-1 with TRBJ2-5; D tentatively fits TRBD1 or TRBD2 (5 bases each). V was cut by 1 base and J by 4 bases, with 13 bases left in between. CDR1 is SQVTM and CDR2 is ANQGSEA in the germline V gene. This CDR3 has 14 residues. The CDR3 DNA reads as TGCAGCGTTGAAGTACTAGGGGTTCCAGAGACCCAGTACTTC. Residues: CSVEVLGVPETQYF.

This clonotype came up many times. This chain links TRBV20-1 with TRBJ2-7, with D uncertain. CDR1 is DFQATT and CDR2 is SNEGSKA in the germline V gene (reference sequence). Trimming took off 3 bases at V and 1 base at J, with 16 bases between the two ends. The CDR3 runs 15 residues. The CDR3 region has the DNA TGCAGTGCTAGGAGCCAGGCCCAATCTTCCTACGAGCAGTACTTC. It is translated as CSARSQAQSSYEQYF.

Concerning this clonotype: A clone one base away is much larger, so this may be a read error. The chain carries TRBV24-1 and TRBJ1-5; possibly TRBD1 for D (5 bases). Trimming cost V 5 bases and J 8 bases, with 12 bases left between them. Per germline, CDR1 KGHDR and CDR2 SFDVKD. This CDR3 is 13 amino acids long. The CDR3 protein is CATSAGHPKPQHF. In nucleotides, the CDR3 is TGTGCCACCAGTGCGGGGCACCCTAAGCCCCAGCATTTT.

This clonotype was seen many times. The rearrangement joins TRBV12-3 or TRBV12-4 to TRBJ2-1, with 7 positions matching TRBD2. CDR3 size: 13 residues. Trimming cost V 3 bases and J 8 bases; bases outside gene matches: 4. The CDR3 DNA follows: TGTGCCAGCAGTTTGGGAGGGTTCGATGAGCAGTTCTTC. It is translated as CASSLGGFDEQFF.